Here is one T cell receptor (beta chain) with its context. The antigen remains undetermined. Every TCR beta cDNA library bore unique molecular identifiers. TCRdb called the PCR reads again in MiXCR, with one record for every CDR3 protein. In the table there are approximately 660,000 distinct CDR3 sequences, roughly three fifths of which are singletons. The data originate from a study of post-analysis software for immune sequencing data. Study background: Relapsing-remitting, secondary progressive and progressive-relapsing forms made up the multiple sclerosis disease courses.

The study's findings and limits: F measure grouped same-batch samples tightly together. Comparison with controls showed significantly lower normalized Chao1 diversity in multiple sclerosis patients.

This TCR was sampled from a girl under 10 years old with multiple sclerosis. The source material was blood.

The DNA of the CDR3 is TGTGCCGTCACAGGGGAGGGCCGTCGGGAGCAGTACTTC. Its translation: CAVTGEGRREQYF. The J gene is TRBJ2-7, the V gene TRBV10-3, with D perhaps being TRBD1 or TRBD2 (7 bases each). With 11 bases removed from V and 7 bases from J, the gap between germline ends came to 21 bases. The CDR3 length is 13 residues. From germline, CDR1 is ENHRY and CDR2 SYGVKD.